A single sample gave rise to the 16 T cell receptor beta chains below, sequenced in a study of blood T cell repertoires in COVID-19. The method was immunoSEQ multiplex PCR; TCRdb's version includes in-frame clones alone and lacks a portion of them. The sample holds about 81,000 clones; about nine tenths are singletons and the top ten take more than 10%. The sequenced material came from peripheral blood. The receptors derive from a man aged 65-85 years with active or convalescent COVID-19.

The CDR3 DNA sequence: TGTGCCAGCAGCCCTCTCGGGGGGGATTCTAACTATGGCTACACCTTC. It is translated as CASSPLGGDSNYGYTF. The chain joins TRBV3-1 (or the pseudogene TRBV3-2) to TRBJ1-2, with D possibly TRBD1 on 5 matching bases. The V end was cut by 4 bases, the J end by 0 bases, with 15 bases between. This CDR3 region has 16 residues. From germline, CDR1 is LGHDT and CDR2 YNNKEL (reference sequence).

The CDR3 DNA follows: TGCGCCAGCAGCCGGAAAACTAGCGGGGGGAACACCGGGGAGCTGTTTTTT. It yields the protein CASSRKTSGGNTGELFF. The chain is built from TRBV4-1 and TRBJ2-2; 11 bases align to TRBD2. The CDR3 contains 17 residues. The V gene end was trimmed by 4 bases and the J gene end by 1 base; junction bases not matched to a gene: 5. Germline V gene lookup returns CDR1 MGHRA and CDR2 YSYEKL.

The chain has TRBV7-2 and TRBJ1-3; unclear D gene. There are 16 residues in the CDR3. The germline V and J ends were trimmed by 1 base and 0 bases, with 10 bases remaining between them. CDR1 is SGHTA and CDR2 is FQGNSA in the germline V gene. CDR3 sequence: CASSLGSSSSGNTIYF. Written as DNA, the CDR3 is TGTGCCAGCAGCTTAGGTAGCTCGAGCTCTGGAAACACCATATATTTT.

Only one count was recorded for this clone. The gene calls are TRBV11-3 and TRBJ2-1; D gene ambiguous. Germline lookup yields CDR1 SGHNT and CDR2 YENEEA. Trimming left V 1 base short and J 4 bases short, with 8 bases between. The CDR3 spans 14 residues. CDR3 sequence reads: CASSLVSGYNEQFF. For the CDR3, the DNA is TGTGCCAGCAGCTTAGTTTCAGGTTACAATGAGCAGTTCTTC.

The CDR3 here is CASTFAGQGKAGANVLTF. DNA for the CDR3: TGTGCCAGTACCTTTGCGGGACAGGGAAAGGCTGGGGCCAACGTCCTGACTTTC. V and J are TRBV19 and TRBJ2-6; 9 bases line up with TRBD1. This CDR3 has 18 amino acids. Germline V lookup: CDR1 LNHDA, CDR2 SQIVND (reference sequence). Trimming at V came to 7 bases and at J to 2 bases, leaving 12 bases not matched to a gene.

This chain uses TRBV10-3 with TRBJ1-5, with TRBD1 matching 8 bases. This CDR3 contains 14 residues. J gave up 5 bases and V 4 bases, and 4 bases lay outside the gene matches. CDR1 ENHRY and CDR2 SYGVKD come from the germline V gene. Here the CDR3 DNA reads TGTGCCATCAGTGGGGACAGGCGTTATCAGCCCCAGCATTTT. This translates into CAISGDRRYQPQHF.

The rearrangement joins TRBV18 to TRBJ1-6, with D unclear. The V end lost 3 bases, the J end lost 5 bases, and 8 bases lay between the germline ends. The length of the CDR3 is 14 residues. Germline-derived CDR1 and CDR2 are KGHSH and LQKENI. CDR3 amino acids: CASSPGVDNSPLHF. CDR3 bases: TGTGCCAGCTCACCCGGAGTGGATAATTCACCCCTCCACTTT.

The chain has TRBV29-1 and TRBJ1-3; the match to TRBD1 covers 7 bases. The V and J ends lost 7 bases and 1 base, in that order; junction bases with no gene match: 1. The length of the CDR3 is 12 residues. CDR1 and CDR2 (germline): SQVTM, ANQGSEA. Here the CDR3 reads CSAQGSGNTIYF. CDR3 DNA sequence: TGCAGCGCACAGGGGTCTGGAAACACCATATATTTT.

This clone has a handful of counts. The chain employs TRBV18 and TRBJ1-2, with D maybe TRBD1 (5 bases). The germline V gene has CDR1 KGHSH and CDR2 LQKENI. The CDR3 is 13 amino acids. V was cut by 1 base and J by 6 bases, with 9 bases left in between. The CDR3: CASSPQGGDGYTF. The CDR3 bases are TGTGCCAGCTCACCACAAGGAGGGGATGGCTACACCTTC.

The V and J genes are TRBV24-1 and TRBJ1-4; TRBD1 agrees at 11 bases. Germline V CDR1 and CDR2: KGHDR, SFDVKD. This CDR3 contains 15 residues. V gave up 4 bases and J gave up 7 bases; unmatched junction bases: 4. CDR3 residues: CATSDAGTGGEKLFF. For the CDR3, the DNA is TGTGCCACCAGTGACGCCGGGACAGGGGGTGAAAAACTGTTTTTT.

CDR3 bases: TGTGCCAGTGCCAGACGGGGGACAGGGGGCTACGAGCAGTACTTC. Its protein is CASARRGTGGYEQYF. The V gene is TRBV19, the J gene TRBJ2-7, with 11 bases aligning to TRBD1. Germline values: CDR1 LNHDA, CDR2 SQIVND (reference sequence). CDR3 length: 15 residues. Trimming at V came to 8 bases and at J to 3 bases, leaving 9 bases not matched to a gene.

The chain carries TRBV25-1 and TRBJ1-5; 9 positions agree with TRBD1. CDR1 is MGHDK, CDR2 SYGVNS, per germline. CDR3 length: 18 residues. With 5 bases clipped from V and 0 bases from J, the junction kept 11 bases outside the gene matches. DNA for the CDR3: TGTGCCAGCAGTCCAACAGGGGGCCGCTACAGTAGCAATCAGCCCCAGCATTTT. This codes for CASSPTGGRYSSNQPQHF.

This chain uses TRBV5-1 with TRBJ2-3; D unresolved. Germline CDR1 and CDR2: SGHRS and YFSETQ. The CDR3 consists of 17 residues. The V end was cut by 0 bases, the J end by 1 base, with 15 bases between. Here the CDR3 reads CASSLVGQIGGTDTQYF. As DNA, the CDR3 is TGCGCCAGCAGCTTGGTTGGGCAGATTGGCGGCACAGATACGCAGTATTTT. The complete variable domain, with remaining parts taken from reference TRBV5-1 and TRBJ2-3, reads KAGVTQTPRYLIKTRGQQVTLSCSPISGHRSVSWYQQTPGQGLQFLFEYFSETQRNKGNFPGRFSGRQFSNSRSEMNVSTLELGDSALYLCASSLVGQIGGTDTQYFGPGTRLTVL.

This clone was seen a single time. This chain joins TRBV7-2 and TRBJ1-1, with D hard to call. The CDR3 runs to 13 residues. Germline lookup yields CDR1 SGHTA and CDR2 FQGNSA. Trimming took 2 bases from V and 1 from J, leaving 5 bases between them. CDR3 protein: CASSLNTNTEAFF. CDR3 bases: TGTGCCAGCAGCTTAAACACGAACACTGAAGCTTTCTTT.

The CDR3 loop reads CASSQDSDREAFF. The CDR3 nucleotides are TGCGCCAGCAGCCAAGACTCGGACAGAGAAGCTTTCTTT. The V gene is TRBV4-3, the J gene TRBJ1-1, with D perhaps TRBD1 (6 bases). Germline V gene sequence: CDR1 LGHNA, CDR2 YSLEER. V lost 0 bases and J 8 bases, leaving 10 bases between the germline ends. The CDR3 covers 13 residues.

The V gene is TRBV19, the J gene TRBJ2-6, with 10 nucleotides matching TRBD1. Germline CDR1 LNHDA, CDR2 SQIVND (reference sequence). V trimming: 3 bases; J trimming: 4 bases; junction bases outside the gene matches: 6. The CDR3 totals 17 residues. CDR3 coding DNA: TGTGCCAGTAGTATCCCGGGACAGGGGTACGGGGCCAACGTCCTGACTTTC. It specifies CASSIPGQGYGANVLTF.